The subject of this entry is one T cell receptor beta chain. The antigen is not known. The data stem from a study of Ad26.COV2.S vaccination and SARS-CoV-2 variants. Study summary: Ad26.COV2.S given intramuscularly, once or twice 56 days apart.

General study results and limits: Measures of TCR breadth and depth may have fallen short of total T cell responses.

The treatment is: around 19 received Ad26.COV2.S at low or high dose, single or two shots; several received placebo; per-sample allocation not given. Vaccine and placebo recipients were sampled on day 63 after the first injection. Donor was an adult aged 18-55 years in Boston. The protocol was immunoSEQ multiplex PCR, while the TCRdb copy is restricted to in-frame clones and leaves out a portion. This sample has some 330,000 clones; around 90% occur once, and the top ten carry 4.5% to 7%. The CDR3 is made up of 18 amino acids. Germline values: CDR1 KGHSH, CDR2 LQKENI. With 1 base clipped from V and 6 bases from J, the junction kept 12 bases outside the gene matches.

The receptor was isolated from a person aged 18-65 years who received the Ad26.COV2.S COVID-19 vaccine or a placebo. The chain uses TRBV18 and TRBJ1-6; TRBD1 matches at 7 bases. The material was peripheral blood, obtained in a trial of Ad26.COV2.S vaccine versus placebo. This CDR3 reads CASSPQSVQGRVNSPLHF. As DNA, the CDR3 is TGTGCCAGCTCACCACAATCGGTACAGGGGCGAGTTAATTCACCCCTCCACTTT. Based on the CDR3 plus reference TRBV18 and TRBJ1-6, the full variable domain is NAGVMQNPRHLVRRRGQEARLRCSPMKGHSHVYWYRQLPEEGLKFMVYLQKENIIDESGMPKERFSAEFPKEGPSILRIQQVVRGDSAAYFCASSPQSVQGRVNSPLHFGNGTRLTVT.